This T cell receptor beta chain was captured in a study of cytomegalovirus exposure and HLA in healthy donors. The trim removed 6 bases at V and 5 bases at J, leaving 6 bases unmatched. This CDR3 spans 13 amino acids. From germline, CDR1 is SQVTM and CDR2 ANQGSEA. About this clone itself: Its cognate antigen is unknown.

The assay was immunoSEQ multiplex PCR, and TCRdb's table has in-frame clones only and misses some. This sample has fewer than 350,000 clones, with 88% found just once. The donors were members of the validation cohort comprising 120 subjects, separate from the approximately 670-subject first cohort. General study findings and limits: Published work reported that the classifier diagnosed cytomegalovirus status with high specificity and sensitivity. Most sequenced TCRs were rare (though some public TCRs occurred in many donors).

This clonotype was sampled from a woman under 30 in good health and CMV-seronegative. The chain uses TRBV29-1 and TRBJ2-1; 8 bases are a match to TRBD2. Sequenced material: PBMCs. Here the CDR3 DNA reads TGCAGCGTAGACGGGACTAGTGACAATGAGCAGTTCTTC. Protein: CSVDGTSDNEQFF.